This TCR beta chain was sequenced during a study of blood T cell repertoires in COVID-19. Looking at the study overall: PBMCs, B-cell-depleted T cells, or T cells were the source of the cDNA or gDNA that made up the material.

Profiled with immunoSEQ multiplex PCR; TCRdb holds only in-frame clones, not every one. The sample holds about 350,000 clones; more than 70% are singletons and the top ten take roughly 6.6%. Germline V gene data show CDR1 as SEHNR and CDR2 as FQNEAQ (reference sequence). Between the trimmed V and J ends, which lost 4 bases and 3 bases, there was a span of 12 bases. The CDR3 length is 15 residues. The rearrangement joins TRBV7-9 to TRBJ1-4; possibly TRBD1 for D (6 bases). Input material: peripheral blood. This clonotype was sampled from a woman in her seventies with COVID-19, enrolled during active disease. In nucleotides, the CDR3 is TGTGCCAGCAGCTCTGACAGGCGGGCTAATGAAAAACTGTTTTTT. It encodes CASSSDRRANEKLFF.